This passage covers 32 T cell receptor beta chains from one sample sequenced in a study of regulatory T cells in long-lasting Graves disease. Time point noted: newly diagnosed GD, antithyroid drugs for less than 3 months. From PBMCs, RNA was extracted and then used to make the TCR library. Arm-PCR with iRepertoire HTBI primers amplified the CDR3 regions for these TCR beta libraries. From the multiplex PCR reads, TCRdb called clonotypes with MiXCR, one entry per CDR3 protein. In the table there are a few hundred thousand distinct CDR3 sequences, 15% to 20% of which are singletons. Material: peripheral blood mononuclear cells (PBMCs), obtained at new diagnosis, from a patient treated with antithyroid drugs. The receptor source for this set is a female donor with Graves disease.

The CDR3 DNA follows: TGTGCCACCAGCGGGACAGGGACCGGTCAGACCCAGTACTTC. This codes for CATSGTGTGQTQYF. V is TRBV6-1 and J is TRBJ2-5; 9 nucleotides agree with TRBD1. The trim removed 10 bases at V and 6 bases at J, leaving 12 bases unmatched. CDR1 MNHNS and CDR2 SASEGT come from the germline V gene. This CDR3 comprises 14 residues.

This clonotype was seen many times. Relative to the germline gene, one junction end is altered; a read error may explain this. This chain joins TRBV6-1 and TRBJ2-7; TRBD2 agrees at 10 bases. Germline lookup yields CDR1 MNHNS and CDR2 SASEGT. The CDR3 is made up of 15 amino acids. CDR3 sequence reads: CASTLSGRASNEQYF. The DNA for the CDR3 is TGTGCCAGCACCTTAAGCGGGAGGGCCTCCAACGAGCAGTACTTC.

This clonotype was observed a handful of times. This rearrangement joins TRBV20-1 to TRBJ2-2; D perhaps matches TRBD1 (5 bases). V lost 3 bases and J 5 bases, leaving 16 bases between the germline ends. CDR3 length equals 15 residues. The germline V gene encodes CDR1 DFQATT and CDR2 SNEGSKA (reference sequence). This chain's CDR3 is CSASKGRLGTGELFF. For the CDR3, the DNA is TGCAGTGCTAGTAAGGGGCGATTGGGGACCGGGGAGCTGTTTTTT.

This clonotype was observed at least ten times. This chain links TRBV12-3 or TRBV12-4 with TRBJ2-3, with D tentatively TRBD1 (6 bases). The CDR3 loop spans 13 amino acids. Trimming took 3 bases from V and 5 from J, leaving 9 bases between them. CDR3 DNA: TGTGCCAGCAGTTTCATACAGGGAGATACGCAGTATTTT. Its protein is CASSFIQGDTQYF.

This clonotype was seen a handful of times. The V call is TRBV7-2, the J call TRBJ2-1, with D unresolved. Germline V CDR1 and CDR2: SGHTA, FQGNSA. The CDR3 loop spans 15 amino acids. V lost 0 bases, J lost 3 bases, and 9 bases lay in between. The CDR3 region is CASSLAQGGYNEQFF. Here the CDR3 DNA reads TGTGCCAGCAGCTTAGCCCAAGGCGGCTACAATGAGCAGTTCTTC.

This clonotype was recorded many times. The CDR3 DNA sequence: TGTGCCAGCAGCTCCCGGTCCCATGAGCAGTTCTTC. It is translated as CASSSRSHEQFF. The chain uses TRBV7-2 and TRBJ2-1, with D uncertain. Germline CDR1 and CDR2: SGHTA and FQGNSA. The ends were cut back, 4 bases at V and 8 bases at J, with 9 bases in the middle. CDR3 size: 12 residues.

In the case of this clonotype: A far larger clone is off by one base, so a read error is likely. The V gene is TRBV12-3 or TRBV12-4, the J gene TRBJ2-1; the D is unclear. V lost 5 bases and J lost 6, with 14 bases in between. This CDR3 has 14 amino acids. The CDR3 is CASSESRQINEQFF. The CDR3 DNA is TGTGCCAGCAGTGAGTCCCGGCAGATCAATGAGCAGTTCTTC.

Ten or more counts support this clonotype. The chain links TRBV7-2 to TRBJ2-7, with 9 positions matching TRBD2. Germline loops: CDR1 SGHTA, CDR2 FQGNSA. This CDR3 is built from 14 residues. V lost 5 bases to trimming and J lost 6 bases; unmatched junction nucleotides: 8. The CDR3 sequence: CASSHSAGGLEQYF. The CDR3 region has the DNA TGTGCCAGCAGCCATTCGGCGGGGGGGCTCGAGCAGTACTTC.

This clonotype was counted many times. The CDR3 nucleotides are TGTGCCAGCAGCGGGACAGGGGAGAATTCACCCCTCCACTTT. Translating it yields CASSGTGENSPLHF. The chain has TRBV6-4 and TRBJ1-6, with TRBD1 matching over 10 bases. The V segment lost 6 bases and the J segment 7 bases; nucleotides outside the gene matches: 3. The germline CDR1 and CDR2 sequences are MRHNA and SNTAGT. This CDR3 comprises 14 residues.

This clonotype has just a few counts. This chain joins TRBV28 and TRBJ2-1, with a possible D match to TRBD2 (5 bases). Trimming stripped 3 bases from V and 9 bases from J, with 9 bases between. The CDR3 is 12 amino acids. Germline V CDR1 and CDR2: MDHEN, SYDVKM. The CDR3 loop reads CASSFARGEQFF. Written as DNA, the CDR3 is TGTGCCAGCAGTTTTGCTCGGGGTGAGCAGTTCTTC.

In this sample, this clonotype turned up many times. The genes are TRBV7-9 and TRBJ2-1, with D uncertain. With 3 bases removed from V and 6 bases from J, the gap between germline ends came to 9 bases. The CDR3 consists of 13 residues. In germline, CDR1 is SEHNR, CDR2 FQNEAQ (reference sequence). CDR3 DNA: TGTGCCAGCAGCTTCTCGGAGTTCAATGAGCAGTTCTTC. It codes for CASSFSEFNEQFF.

The chain carries TRBV6-1 and TRBJ1-1; maybe TRBD1 (5 bases). Trimming removed 7 bases from V and 6 bases from J, with 18 bases in between. The germline V gene encodes CDR1 MNHNS and CDR2 SASEGT. The CDR3 consists of 14 residues. CDR3 sequence: CASTQGLQGSEAFF. DNA for the CDR3: TGTGCCAGCACCCAGGGACTGCAGGGCTCTGAAGCTTTCTTT.

The chain combines TRBV12-3 or TRBV12-4 with TRBJ2-5; 7 bases fit TRBD1. After removal of 2 bases from V and 1 base from J, the junction contained 4 bases not matched to a gene. The CDR3 sequence is 15 residues long. DNA for the CDR3: TGTGCCAGCAGTTTATGGGGACAGCTCCAAGAGACCCAGTACTTC. Its protein product is CASSLWGQLQETQYF.

This clonotype was recorded at least ten times. The rearrangement joins TRBV14 to TRBJ2-4; maybe TRBD2 (5 bases). V lost 1 base and J lost 1, with 5 bases in between. In germline, CDR1 is SGHDN, CDR2 FVKESK. The CDR3 length is 14 residues. This CDR3 reads CASSQAGAKNIQYF. The CDR3 bases are TGTGCCAGCAGCCAAGCGGGGGCCAAAAACATTCAGTACTTC.

This clonotype was detected ten times or more. The chain links TRBV29-1 to TRBJ2-1; TRBD2 aligns across 12 bases. The length of the CDR3 is 11 residues. Germline CDR1 is SQVTM and CDR2 is ANQGSEA. Trimming removed 7 bases from V and 12 bases from J; junction bases left unmatched: 4. Written as DNA, the CDR3 is TGCAGCGGACTAGCGGGAGTAGGGCAGTTCTTC. Residues: CSGLAGVGQFF.

This clonotype was seen many times. The chain couples TRBV3-1 to TRBJ2-1; D is unclear. Germline values: CDR1 LGHDT, CDR2 YNNKEL (reference sequence). The length of the CDR3 is 12 residues. V was pared by 0 bases and J by 9 bases, with 6 bases between. The CDR3, as DNA: TGTGCCAGCAGCCAAGATTCCGTTGAGCAGTTCTTC. This gives the protein CASSQDSVEQFF.

This clonotype was seen more than once but under ten times. This sequence joins TRBV30 and TRBJ1-4; D possibly corresponds to TRBD1 (5 bases). This CDR3 spans 15 amino acids. Germline CDR1 and CDR2: GTSNPN and SVGIG (reference sequence). Trimming removed 0 bases at V and 7 bases at J, with 15 bases between. CDR3 nucleotides: TGTGCCTGGAGTGTAACGGGCCTTGGGGGTGAAAAACTGTTTTTT. Translated: CAWSVTGLGGEKLFF.

The table lists this clonotype with many counts. The rearrangement links TRBV2 to TRBJ1-2, with D possibly being TRBD1 (5 bases). CDR1 is SNHLY and CDR2 is FYNNEI in the germline V gene. This CDR3 region has 16 residues. V lost 1 base and J 3 bases, leaving 15 bases between the germline ends. This chain's CDR3 is CASSEDKGHEYYGYTF. The DNA of the CDR3 is TGTGCCAGCAGTGAAGATAAGGGGCACGAGTACTATGGCTACACCTTC.

Note on this clonotype: A much larger clone lies one base from this, so it may be a read error. CDR3 protein: CASSLEYRDTYGYIF. CDR3 nucleotide sequence: TGTGCCAGCAGCTTAGAGTACAGGGACACCTATGGCTACATCTTC. The V call is TRBV13, the J call TRBJ1-2, with D perhaps matching TRBD1 (6 bases). Germline values: CDR1 PRHDT, CDR2 FYEKMQ (reference sequence). The CDR3 spans 15 residues.

This clonotype was seen at least ten times. The gene calls are TRBV19 and TRBJ1-3; D is perhaps TRBD1 (5 bases). The germline V gene encodes CDR1 LNHDA and CDR2 SQIVND (reference sequence). V lost 4 bases to trimming and J lost 3 bases, with 16 bases between them. The CDR3 runs to 16 residues. CDR3 coding DNA: TGTGCCAGTAGTAGACTCTCGACAGTGGGTGGAAACACCATATATTTT. Its protein product is CASSRLSTVGGNTIYF.

This clonotype was recorded many times. CDR3 in amino acids: CASSEAATEKLFF. The CDR3 region has the DNA TGTGCCAGCAGTGAAGCCGCGACTGAAAAACTGTTTTTT. The chain couples TRBV2 to TRBJ1-4; no clear D. The CDR3 covers 13 residues. Trimming removed 0 bases at V and 7 bases at J, with 6 bases between. The germline V gene has CDR1 SNHLY and CDR2 FYNNEI.

This clonotype has a count of ten or more. This chain links TRBV20-1 with TRBJ2-7; 10 nucleotides align to TRBD2. The CDR3 covers 14 residues. Germline-derived CDR1 and CDR2 are DFQATT and SNEGSKA (reference sequence). V trimming: 6 bases; J trimming: 4 bases; junction bases outside the gene matches: 9. The chain's CDR3 is CSATPSGSWYEQYF. For the CDR3, the DNA is TGCAGTGCAACCCCTAGCGGGAGTTGGTACGAGCAGTACTTC.

Ten or more counts support this clonotype. The chain combines TRBV4-1 with TRBJ2-7; the D is unclear. This CDR3 has 15 amino acids. V lost 0 bases and J lost 3, with 12 bases in between. Germline CDR1 is MGHRA and CDR2 is YSYEKL. The chain's CDR3 is CASSQDGNRYYEQYF. CDR3 DNA: TGCGCCAGCAGCCAAGATGGTAACAGATACTACGAGCAGTACTTC.

This clonotype was found many times. The V and J genes are TRBV11-2 and TRBJ2-7; the match to TRBD1 covers 9 bases. Germline assignment: CDR1 SGHAT and CDR2 FQNNGV. This CDR3 spans 14 amino acids. After removal of 4 bases from V and 5 bases from J, the junction contained 6 bases not matched to a gene. The DNA for the CDR3 is TGTGCCAGCAGCTCCGGGACAGGGAAGAACGAGCAGTACTTC. Translating it yields CASSSGTGKNEQYF.

This clonotype was seen repeatedly, ten times or more. The chain carries TRBV3-1 and TRBJ2-5; 9 nucleotides agree with TRBD1. CDR1 and CDR2 (germline): LGHDT, YNNKEL (reference sequence). This CDR3 region has 14 residues. J was trimmed by 7 bases and V by 6 bases; bases with no gene match: 9. CDR3 bases: TGTGCCAGCAGGCACAGGGGGCGAGAGGGGACCCAGTACTTC. Protein product: CASRHRGREGTQYF.

This clonotype appeared once. The CDR3 bases are TGCAGTGCTAGAGGAGGGGTGGACCACTTAGACACCTTC. Protein: CSARGGVDHLDTF. The chain uses TRBV20-1 and TRBJ1-2, with D perhaps TRBD1 (5 bases). This CDR3 region has 13 residues. Trimming took off 1 base at V and 12 bases at J, with 18 bases between the two ends. Germline V lookup: CDR1 DFQATT, CDR2 SNEGSKA (reference sequence).

In this sample, this clonotype turned up many times. The chain has TRBV7-6 and TRBJ1-3; a weak D match, TRBD1 (5 bases). The CDR3 sequence is 15 residues long. The V and J ends lost 5 bases and 0 bases respectively, with 11 bases between them. The germline gives CDR1 SGHVS, CDR2 FNYEAQ. CDR3 sequence: CASSPDGGSGNTIYF. CDR3 DNA: TGTGCCAGCAGCCCGGACGGGGGCTCTGGAAACACCATATATTTT.

In its sample, this clonotype was seen a few times. The chain couples TRBV19 to TRBJ2-2, with a possible D match to TRBD2 (5 bases). There are 13 residues in the CDR3. Trimming removed 3 bases from V and 8 bases from J, with 10 bases in between. Germline values: CDR1 LNHDA, CDR2 SQIVND (reference sequence). CDR3 DNA sequence: TGTGCCAGTAGTATTTATGAGGGAGGGGAGCTGTTTTTT. Its protein product is CASSIYEGGELFF. Variable domain in full (rest from reference TRBV19 and TRBJ2-2): DGGITQSPKYLFRKEGQNVTLSCEQNLNHDAMYWYRQDPGQGLRLIYYSQIVNDFQKGDIAEGYSVSREKKESFPLTVTSAQKNPTAFYLCASSIYEGGELFFGEGSRLTVL.

The chain is built from TRBV7-9 and TRBJ1-4, with TRBD1 as a possible D gene (5 bases). The germline V gene encodes CDR1 SEHNR and CDR2 FQNEAQ (reference sequence). V lost 1 base and J 8 bases, leaving 23 bases between the germline ends. This CDR3 spans 18 amino acids. Here the CDR3 DNA reads TGTGCCAGCAGCTTAGGGGGGACTTCGGTGTACGAGAGGGAAAAACTGTTTTTT. Amino acids: CASSLGGTSVYEREKLFF.

This clonotype was picked up many times. The chain employs TRBV18 and TRBJ1-1; D is possibly TRBD1 (6 bases). Germline V gene lookup returns CDR1 KGHSH and CDR2 LQKENI. The CDR3 is 15 amino acids. V lost 0 bases and J 3 bases, leaving 11 bases between the germline ends. The CDR3 here is CASSPPGGIHTEAFF. The CDR3 bases are TGTGCCAGCTCACCACCAGGGGGGATCCACACTGAAGCTTTCTTT. The full variable domain, rest sourced from reference TRBV18 and TRBJ1-1, is NAGVMQNPRHLVRRRGQEARLRCSPMKGHSHVYWYRQLPEEGLKFMVYLQKENIIDESGMPKERFSAEFPKEGPSILRIQQVVRGDSAAYFCASSPPGGIHTEAFFGQGTRLTVV.

The sample holds a few counts of this clonotype. This chain connects TRBV24-1 to TRBJ2-1, with 12 bases that match TRBD2. J was trimmed by 4 bases and V by 6 bases; bases with no gene match: 9. Germline CDR1 KGHDR, CDR2 SFDVKD. The CDR3 runs to 17 residues. The CDR3 sequence is CATSTTSGRSIYNEQFF. The CDR3 nucleotides are TGTGCCACCAGTACAACTAGCGGGAGGTCTATTTACAATGAGCAGTTCTTC.

This clonotype was counted many times. The rearrangement links TRBV6-2 or TRBV6-3 to TRBJ2-1, with D maybe TRBD2 (5 bases). CDR1 and CDR2 (germline): MNHEY, SVGEGT. The CDR3 extends over 14 amino acids. V was pared by 3 bases and J by 2 bases, with 8 bases between. CDR3 nucleotides: TGTGCCAGCAGTTATGAGGGCGCCTACAATGAGCAGTTCTTC. Protein sequence: CASSYEGAYNEQFF.